These 21 T cell receptor beta chains were sequenced from one sample in a study of blood T cell repertoires in COVID-19. The repertoire was sequenced with immunoSEQ multiplex PCR; TCRdb's copy has only in-frame clones and lacks some. The sample has roughly 230,000 clones, roughly four fifths seen once. Sample: PBMCs or T cells enriched from blood (not recorded which). The receptor set was obtained from a man aged 50-60 years who had recovered from COVID-19.

This rearrangement joins TRBV7-9 to TRBJ1-3; a possible D gene is TRBD1 (5 bases). CDR3 length: 11 residues. Trimming stripped 8 bases from V and 8 bases from J, with 10 bases between. The germline gives CDR1 SEHNR, CDR2 FQNEAQ (reference sequence). CDR3 sequence (DNA): TGTGCCAGCCGTCCGGGGGACACCATATATTTT. This codes for CASRPGDTIYF.

J is TRBJ2-1 and V is TRBV25-1, with D possibly matching TRBD2 (6 bases). Germline V CDR1 and CDR2: MGHDK, SYGVNS. V shed 4 bases and J shed 4 bases, with 11 bases lying between them. The CDR3 runs to 14 residues. CDR3 residues: CASSGAGTYNEQFF. The CDR3, as DNA: TGTGCCAGCAGTGGGGCAGGGACTTACAATGAGCAGTTCTTC.

This sequence joins TRBV2 and TRBJ2-3; D is undetermined. The CDR3 loop spans 14 amino acids. Trimming left V 7 bases short and J 2 bases short, with 13 bases between. The germline CDR1 and CDR2 sequences are SNHLY and FYNNEI. CDR3 coding DNA: TGTGCCAGCAATAAGCGCTCCTTCACAGATACGCAGTATTTT. This sequence encodes CASNKRSFTDTQYF.

This rearrangement joins TRBV2 to TRBJ1-1; TRBD1 matches 7 bases. Looked up from germline, CDR1 is SNHLY and CDR2 is FYNNEI. V was clipped by 6 bases and J by 6 bases; unmatched bases: 7. The CDR3 consists of 13 residues. CDR3 coding DNA: TGTGCCAGCAGGGAGCTTGACAGGGCTGAAGCTTTCTTT. Protein: CASRELDRAEAFF.

This chain links TRBV7-9 with TRBJ1-6, with 7 bases matching TRBD1. The CDR3 spans 15 residues. The ends lost 5 bases at V and 13 bases at J; junction bases unmatched: 14. Germline V gene sequence: CDR1 SEHNR, CDR2 FQNEAQ (reference sequence). CDR3 sequence (DNA): TGTGCCAGCAGCGAGAGGAAGACAGGGAATAGCCCCCTCCACTTT. It is translated as CASSERKTGNSPLHF. The variable domain in full, completed from reference TRBV7-9 and TRBJ1-6, reads DTGVSQNPRHKITKRGQNVTFRCDPISEHNRLYWYRQTLGQGPEFLTYFQNEAQLEKSRLLSDRFSAERPKGSFSTLEIQRTEQGDSAMYLCASSERKTGNSPLHFGNGTRLTVT.

This clone occurred once. The V and J genes are TRBV7-2 and TRBJ2-1, with 10 nucleotides matching TRBD2. This CDR3 has 14 residues. Germline-derived CDR1 and CDR2 are SGHTA and FQGNSA. Unmatched junction bases numbered 1, after V lost 4 bases and J lost 4 bases. CDR3 nucleotides: TGTGCCAGCAGCTCGACTAGCGGGTACAATGAGCAGTTCTTC. Its protein product is CASSSTSGYNEQFF.

The chain carries TRBV30 and TRBJ2-3; TRBD2 aligns across 8 bases. The CDR3 covers 12 residues. Looked up from germline, CDR1 is GTSNPN and CDR2 is SVGIG (reference sequence). V dropped 8 bases and J dropped 8; count of bases not matched to a gene: 9. The CDR3 loop reads CAGSGGAGTQYF. Here the CDR3 DNA reads TGTGCCGGATCGGGGGGGGCCGGTACGCAGTATTTT. The variable domain in full, completed from reference TRBV30 and TRBJ2-3, reads SQTIHQWPATLVQPVGSPLSLECTVEGTSNPNLYWYRQAAGRGLQLLFYSVGIGQISSEVPQNLSASRPQDRQFILSSKKLLLSDSGFYLCAGSGGAGTQYFGPGTRLTVL.

This clone was observed a single time. The chain couples TRBV5-5 to TRBJ2-4; TRBD2 agrees at 10 bases. The CDR3 is 18 amino acids. Germline trimming cut 0 bases from V and 0 bases from J; bases unmatched to any gene: 6. Germline CDR1 reads SGHKS; CDR2 reads YYEKEE (reference sequence). CDR3 sequence reads: CASSLGAGGPLAKNIQYF. Written as DNA, the CDR3 is TGTGCCAGCAGCTTGGGAGCGGGGGGGCCTCTAGCCAAAAACATTCAGTACTTC.

J is TRBJ1-1 and V is TRBV3-1 (or the pseudogene TRBV3-2); D gene unclear. The V gene's germline CDR1 is LGHDT and CDR2 YNNKEL (reference sequence). This CDR3 contains 14 residues. Trimming stripped 1 base from V and 7 bases from J, with 13 bases between. The DNA of the CDR3 is TGTGCCAGCAGCCAAGTGTCGGCGGTCAGTGAAGCTTTCTTT. It yields the protein CASSQVSAVSEAFF.

This chain uses TRBV6-4 with TRBJ1-4; D may be TRBD1 (6 bases). The CDR3 runs 15 residues. Deletions cut 8 bases from V and 4 bases from J, with 17 bases between. The germline gives CDR1 MRHNA, CDR2 SNTAGT. This CDR3 is CASRHGGPLNEKLFF. The CDR3 nucleotides are TGTGCCAGCCGTCACGGGGGGCCCCTTAATGAAAAACTGTTTTTT.

This clone has just one count. The rearrangement uses TRBV2 and TRBJ2-5, with D possibly TRBD2 on 5 matching bases. This CDR3 is 16 amino acids long. The V gene's germline CDR1 is SNHLY and CDR2 FYNNEI. Trimming left V 3 bases short and J 2 bases short, with 16 bases between. DNA for the CDR3: TGTGCCAGCAGTGAGGATTGGGTGGGGAGTCAAGAGACCCAGTACTTC. This encodes CASSEDWVGSQETQYF.

The rearrangement uses TRBV7-6 and TRBJ2-5, with D maybe TRBD1 (6 bases). With 5 bases removed from V and 5 bases from J, the gap between germline ends came to 18 bases. This CDR3 has 15 amino acids. Germline CDR1 and CDR2: SGHVS and FNYEAQ. CDR3 in amino acids: CASSRDTQLGETQYF. CDR3 nucleotide sequence: TGTGCCAGCAGCCGGGACACCCAACTCGGGGAGACCCAGTACTTC. Looking up the rest from reference TRBV7-6 and TRBJ2-5 gives the full variable domain: GAGVSQSPRYKVTKRGQDVALRCDPISGHVSLYWYRQALGQGPEFLTYFNYEAQQDKSGLPNDRFSAERPEGSISTLTIQRTEQRDSAMYRCASSRDTQLGETQYFGPGTRLLVL.

J is TRBJ2-4 and V is TRBV28; D gene unclear. The CDR3 is 15 residues long. Between the trimmed V and J ends, which lost 7 bases and 0 bases, there was a span of 13 bases. Germline V gives CDR1 MDHEN, CDR2 SYDVKM. CDR3 sequence (DNA): TGTGCCAGCACCCCGGCCGGAGTAGCCAAAAACATTCAGTACTTC. It translates to CASTPAGVAKNIQYF.

This chain connects TRBV7-2 to TRBJ2-7, with D possibly being TRBD2 (5 bases). V was clipped by 1 base and J by 2 bases, with 9 bases between them. This CDR3 has 14 amino acids. In germline, CDR1 is SGHTA, CDR2 FQGNSA. The chain's CDR3 is CASSLERLTYEQYF. CDR3 nucleotides: TGTGCCAGCAGCTTAGAGCGGTTAACCTACGAGCAGTACTTC. The full variable domain, in which reference TRBV7-2 and TRBJ2-7 provide the parts outside the CDR3, is GAGVSQSPSNKVTEKGKDVELRCDPISGHTALYWYRQSLGQGLEFLIYFQGNSAPDKSGLPSDRFSAERTGGSVSTLTIQRTQQEDSAVYLCASSLERLTYEQYFGPGTRLTVT.

This chain connects TRBV3-1 (or the pseudogene TRBV3-2) to TRBJ2-7; 7 bases map to TRBD2. The ends lost 3 bases at V and 1 base at J; junction bases unmatched: 9. The CDR3 consists of 16 residues. Germline-derived CDR1 and CDR2 are LGHDT and YNNKEL (reference sequence). CDR3: CASSHGVAGVSYEQYF. The CDR3 DNA sequence: TGTGCCAGCAGCCACGGGGTAGCGGGCGTGTCCTACGAGCAGTACTTC.

The chain combines TRBV7-8 with TRBJ2-3; 11 nucleotides line up with TRBD2. Germline CDR1 SGHVS, CDR2 FQNEAQ. The CDR3 has 16 amino acids. Trimming took 4 bases from V and 4 from J; bases not matched to a gene: 7. CDR3 in amino acids: CASSSRLAGRADTQYF. The DNA of the CDR3 is TGTGCCAGCAGCTCCCGACTAGCGGGAAGGGCAGATACGCAGTATTTT.

DNA for the CDR3: TGTGCCAGCAGAGTACAGGGGGCCACAGATACGCAGTATTTT. As protein: CASRVQGATDTQYF. The gene calls are TRBV11-2 and TRBJ2-3, with 9 nucleotides matching TRBD1. V lost 6 bases to trimming and J lost 2 bases; unmatched junction nucleotides: 3. This CDR3 region has 14 residues. Germline CDR1 is SGHAT and CDR2 is FQNNGV. Full variable domain (missing parts from reference TRBV11-2 and TRBJ2-3): EAGVAQSPRYKIIEKRQSVAFWCNPISGHATLYWYQQILGQGPKLLIQFQNNGVVDDSQLPKDRFSAERLKGVDSTLKIQPAKLEDSAVYLCASRVQGATDTQYFGPGTRLTVL.

The chain couples TRBV9 to TRBJ2-5, with D maybe TRBD2 (6 bases). CDR3 length: 13 residues. Trimming stripped 0 bases from V and 7 bases from J, with 10 bases between. From germline, CDR1 is SGDLS and CDR2 YYNGEE. CDR3 nucleotides: TGTGCCAGCAGCGTAGACGGGGGAAGGACCCAGTACTTC. This gives the protein CASSVDGGRTQYF. Full variable domain (rest looked up from reference TRBV9 and TRBJ2-5): DSGVTQTPKHLITATGQRVTLRCSPRSGDLSVYWYQQSLDQGLQFLIQYYNGEERAKGNILERFSAQQFPDLHSELNLSSLELGDSALYFCASSVDGGRTQYFGPGTRLLVL.

This clone was observed a few times. The CDR3 DNA sequence: TGTGCCAGCAGCTTTCCCAGCGAGCAGTACTTC. Its translation is CASSFPSEQYF. J is TRBJ2-7 and V is TRBV7-9; D not certain. Germline V gene sequence: CDR1 SEHNR, CDR2 FQNEAQ (reference sequence). V gave up 3 bases and J gave up 6 bases, with 6 bases separating them. CDR3 length: 11 residues. The full variable domain, its missing parts supplied by reference TRBV7-9 and TRBJ2-7, is DTGVSQNPRHKITKRGQNVTFRCDPISEHNRLYWYRQTLGQGPEFLTYFQNEAQLEKSRLLSDRFSAERPKGSFSTLEIQRTEQGDSAMYLCASSFPSEQYFGPGTRLTVT.

V and J are TRBV19 and TRBJ1-2, with 8 bases identical to TRBD1. V dropped 8 bases and J dropped 4; count of bases not matched to a gene: 6. Germline V gene lookup returns CDR1 LNHDA and CDR2 SQIVND (reference sequence). The CDR3 loop spans 13 amino acids. CDR3 sequence reads: CASERDRSYGYTF. The CDR3 nucleotides read TGTGCCAGTGAAAGGGACAGGTCCTATGGCTACACCTTC.

This sequence joins TRBV6-1 and TRBJ2-2; D unresolved. The CDR3 length is 15 residues. The germline gives CDR1 MNHNS, CDR2 SASEGT. V was pared by 3 bases and J by 0 bases, with 8 bases between. The CDR3 protein is CASSDQAANTGELFF. The CDR3 coding sequence is TGTGCCAGCAGTGATCAGGCCGCGAACACCGGGGAGCTGTTTTTT.